This T cell receptor beta chain emerged from a study of T cells after yellow fever vaccination (dated by TCRdb to between 2018 and 2020). Background on the whole study: The SMART-Seq v4 Ultra Low Input RNA kit was used to prepare libraries from fractions with low cell numbers. To track T-cell clones before and after primary and booster YFV17D yellow fever vaccination, bulk TCR alpha and beta repertoires were sequenced longitudinally. Two healthy male donors, one aged 18 to 30 and one aged 30 to 40 years, made up the cohort. Blood samples were taken at several timepoints before and after primary and secondary immunization, and bulk PBMC replicates and cell subsets were isolated.

According to the study, the label for this sample's treatment or condition signals: live attenuated yellow fever vaccine strain. PBMCs were isolated from peripheral blood using a standard Ficoll-Paque protocol. Dynabeads CD4 and CD8 positive selection kits were used to isolate the CD4 and CD8 T-cell fractions. TriZol was used to extract RNA from bulk PBMCs, CD4 and CD8 fractions, and dextramer-positive and dextramer-negative fractions. Note on this clonotype: It lacks a known antigen. Base qualities are not provided; no much larger clone lies one nucleotide away.

Broad study findings and their caveats: After the booster, most clones that had expanded after primary vaccination were detected again (over 95% of CD4 and 70% to 90% of CD8), suggesting broad maintenance of memory. The study included only two donors, which limits how far the findings can be generalized. A small share of clonotypes was detected in both CD4 and CD8 compartments, with the overlap likely arising from convergent recombination. Compared with the primary T-cell response, the secondary T-cell response was faster but weaker, reaching its peak on day 5 rather than on day 15. Computational filtering was needed because FACS-sorted repertoires could contain abundant contaminating clonotypes from the bulk population.

Instrument used: Illumina NovaSeq 6000. TCR cDNA was synthesized by 5'RACE template switching, through which a universal primer site and unique molecular identifiers were introduced. Priming for cDNA synthesis came from both the TCR alpha and TCR beta constant segments. Libraries were amplified in two PCR steps, with sample barcodes and sequencing adapters added in the second step. Sequencing of libraries was performed on Illumina HiSeq 2500 (2x100 bp) or NovaSeq (2x150 bp). The paper's data handling went like this. Demultiplexing of reads and collapsing into UMI consensus sequences were performed with MIGEC, and V(D)J alignment was carried out with MiXCR. Vaccine-responding clonotypes were identified with edgeR using replicate PBMC samples, with FDR below 0.01 and a log2 fold change above 5 up to day 15 being required. Each bulk clonotype received a CD4 or CD8 identity based on whether the sequenced CD4 or CD8 repertoire contained that clonotype at higher abundance. The raw public data were reprocessed by TCRdb itself: fastp quality trimming at Q25, MiXCR clonotype calling, in-frame beta chains only. One record per CDR3 amino acid sequence lists the most common genes and DNA. It is TCRdb's table, rather than the study itself, that gives the V and J calls and clone size. In this sample the table shows some 150,000 distinct CDR3 sequences, 7% to 10% of which occur a single time. In total, the top ten clones hold roughly 36% of the sample.

Looking up the germline V gene yields CDR1 SNHLY and CDR2 FYNNEI. The CDR3 has 14 amino acids, counting the end cysteine and phenylalanine. Solely the CDR3 DNA is kept, with 42 bases framed from the first base. The junction shows trimming of 9 bases on V and 0 bases on J, and the gene matches do not reach 5 bases of it. The chain is encoded by TRBV2 joined to TRBJ2-3, and 8 junctional nucleotides match TRBD1. Sequencing used CD8+ T cells sorted from PBMCs, obtained 45 days after the yellow fever booster vaccination. The sequence derives from a man between 18 and 29 years old who received the YFV17D yellow fever vaccine. The CDR3 protein sequence reads: CARPDRVSTDTQYF. In nucleotide form, the sequence is TGTGCCAGACCGGACAGGGTGAGCACAGATACGCAGTATTTT.